This TCR beta chain was sequenced during a study of blood T cells in healthy people across ages. This CDR3 is 15 amino acids long. The V and J ends lost 5 bases and 0 bases respectively, with 10 bases between them. This clonotype was detected once. It was with a sample-barcoded 5' primer and a J-beta primer mix that a second PCR of roughly 7 to 12 cycles was run. TCRdb re-derived calls from the 5' RACE reads in MiXCR, one entry per CDR3 protein. The profile shows around 800,000 distinct CDR3 sequences, 35% to 60% of them singletons. The sequencing input was blood. The chain couples TRBV12-3 or TRBV12-4 to TRBJ1-4, with a weak D call TRBD1 (5 bases). This clonotype originated in a man older than 75 in good health. Here the CDR3 DNA reads TGTGCCAGCAGTCCCAGGGACGCAACTAATGAAAAACTGTTTTTT. It codes for CASSPRDATNEKLFF.